This TCR beta chain was sequenced in a study of blood T cells in healthy people across ages. Points from the study as a whole: More naive CD4+ cells and higher diversity marked long-lived donors relative to aged donors.

With 4 bases removed from V and 2 bases from J, the gap between germline ends came to 11 bases. Germline V gene data show CDR1 as SNHLY and CDR2 as FYNNEI. There are 14 residues in the CDR3. Sample-barcoded 5' priming and a J-beta primer mix drove a second PCR of roughly 6 to 12 cycles. TCRdb re-analysed the 5' RACE reads in MiXCR, keeping a single row per CDR3 protein. Here the sample spans about 780,000 distinct CDR3 sequences, 20% to 30% being singletons. Comments on this clonotype: Its cognate antigen is unknown.

The data were also submitted as part of a second study, on T cells of mothers and their children.

Sequencing used blood. The sequence was obtained from a boy aged 5 to 17 in good health. The chain is built from TRBV2 and TRBJ1-2, with D maybe TRBD1 (6 bases). The CDR3 DNA reads as TGTGCCAGCAGTGTTCAGGGGCAAAACTATGGCTACACCTTC. Amino acid sequence: CASSVQGQNYGYTF. Looking up the rest from reference TRBV2 and TRBJ1-2 gives the full variable domain: EPEVTQTPSHQVTQMGQEVILRCVPISNHLYFYWYRQILGQKVEFLVSFYNNEISEKSEIFDDQFSVERPDGSNFTLKIRSTKLEDSAMYFCASSVQGQNYGYTFGSGTRLTVV.